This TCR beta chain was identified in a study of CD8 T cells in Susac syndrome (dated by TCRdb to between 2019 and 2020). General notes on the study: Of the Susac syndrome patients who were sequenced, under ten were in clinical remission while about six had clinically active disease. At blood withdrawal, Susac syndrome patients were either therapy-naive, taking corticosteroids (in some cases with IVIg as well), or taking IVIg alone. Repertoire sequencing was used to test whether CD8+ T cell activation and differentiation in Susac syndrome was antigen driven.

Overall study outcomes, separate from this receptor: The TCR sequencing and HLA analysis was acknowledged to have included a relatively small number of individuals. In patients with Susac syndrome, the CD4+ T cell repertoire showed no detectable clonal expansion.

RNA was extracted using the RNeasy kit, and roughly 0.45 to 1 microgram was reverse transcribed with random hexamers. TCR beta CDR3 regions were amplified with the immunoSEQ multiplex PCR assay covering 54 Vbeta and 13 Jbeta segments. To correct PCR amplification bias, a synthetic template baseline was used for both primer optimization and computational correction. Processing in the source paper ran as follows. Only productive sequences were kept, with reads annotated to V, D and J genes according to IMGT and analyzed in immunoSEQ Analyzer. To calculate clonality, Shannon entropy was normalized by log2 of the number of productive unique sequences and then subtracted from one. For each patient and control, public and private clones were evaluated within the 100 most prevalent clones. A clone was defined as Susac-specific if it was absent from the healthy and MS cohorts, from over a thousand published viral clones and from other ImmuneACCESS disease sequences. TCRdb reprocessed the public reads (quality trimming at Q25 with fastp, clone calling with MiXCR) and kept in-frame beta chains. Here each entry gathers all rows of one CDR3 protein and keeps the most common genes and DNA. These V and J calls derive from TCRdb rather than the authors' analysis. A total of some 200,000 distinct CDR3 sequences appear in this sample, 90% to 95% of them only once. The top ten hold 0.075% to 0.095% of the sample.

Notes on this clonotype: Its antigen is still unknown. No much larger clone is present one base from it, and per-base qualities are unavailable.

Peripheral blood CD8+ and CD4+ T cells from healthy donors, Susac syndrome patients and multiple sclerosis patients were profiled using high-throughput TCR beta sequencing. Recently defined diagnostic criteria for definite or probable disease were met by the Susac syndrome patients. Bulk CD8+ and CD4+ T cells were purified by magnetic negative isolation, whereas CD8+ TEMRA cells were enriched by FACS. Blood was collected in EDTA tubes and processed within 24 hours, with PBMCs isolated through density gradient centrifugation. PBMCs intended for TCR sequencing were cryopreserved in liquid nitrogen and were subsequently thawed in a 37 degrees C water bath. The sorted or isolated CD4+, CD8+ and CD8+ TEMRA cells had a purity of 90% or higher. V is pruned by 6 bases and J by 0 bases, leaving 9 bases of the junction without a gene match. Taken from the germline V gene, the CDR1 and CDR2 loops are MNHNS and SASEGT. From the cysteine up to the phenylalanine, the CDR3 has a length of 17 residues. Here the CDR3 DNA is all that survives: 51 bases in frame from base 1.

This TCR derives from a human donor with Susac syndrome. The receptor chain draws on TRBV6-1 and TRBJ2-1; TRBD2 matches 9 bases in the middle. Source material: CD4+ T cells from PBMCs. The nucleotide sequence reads TGTGCCAGCAGCCCCGGGACTAGCCCGGTCTCCTACAATGAGCAGTTCTTC. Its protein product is CASSPGTSPVSYNEQFF.